The rows below give T cell receptor beta chains drawn from one sample of a study of blood T cell repertoires in COVID-19. Libraries were prepared by immunoSEQ multiplex PCR; TCRdb keeps only in-frame clonotypes and omits some of them. The repertoire holds over 90,000 clones, with around 92% as singletons. Sequencing was done on a sample of peripheral blood. The receptors originated from a man aged 18 to 30 with acute or convalescent COVID-19. Both conserved end residues are part of each CDR3.

v_call cdr3_aa
TRBV2 CASSVVQDSPLHF
TRBV7-9 CASSRGLAGQAKNIQYF
TRBV5-1 CASSFLTGRGVGTTEAFF
TRBV5-1 CASSSRDSNTEAFF
TRBV5-1 CASSLGQGSYEQYF
TRBV27 CASSLIQGSNSPLHF
TRBV5-6 CASSPRTGPNYGYTF
TRBV5-6 CASSLLDSNSPLHF
TRBV19 CASSNFGEKLFF
TRBV5-8 CASSLTGTGDEKLFF
TRBV11-2 CASSPTSGGYNEQFF
TRBV20-1 CSASGVSNQPQHF
TRBV5-1 CASSLTTYEQYF
TRBV9 CASSVGQSSNQPQHF
TRBV4-2 CASSYRDRVLDEQYF
TRBV6-5 CASTQSGSSNEKLFF
TRBV27 CASSFLAGVSEQFF
TRBV6-1 CASSEGDRGFYEQYF